These T cell receptor beta chains were read from a single sample in a study of blood T cell repertoires in COVID-19. TCRdb keeps only in-frame clones here, not all; method: immunoSEQ multiplex PCR. Counted here are roughly 70,000 clones, more than 70% occurring once; the ten biggest clones make up roughly 6%. Sequences were obtained from peripheral blood. The receptors were sampled from an older woman with acute or convalescent COVID-19. Both conserved end residues are part of each CDR3.

TRBV7-9	14	CASSLGAGSWGYTF
TRBV9	17	CASSVYFLAGSTDTQYF
TRBV11-3	15	CASSPGQTNTGELFF
TRBV5-1	17	CASSLALSGASQETQYF
TRBV6-2/TRBV6-3	17	CASSRTSGGASYNEQFF
TRBV28	16	CASSVSGGAVTDTQYF
TRBV6-5	15	CASSYGTEAFYEQYF
TRBV12-5	13	CASGLVLGPGYTF
TRBV6-5	15	CASSQLGGGSDTQYF
TRBV18	12	CASSPQRNEQFF
TRBV14	15	CASSFRDRTTDTQYF
TRBV7-9	14	CASSLASGGRTQYF
TRBV5-1	15	CASSSLAGVTDTQYF
TRBV5-1	13	CASSVDRAHEQYF
TRBV6-5	15	CASKSLAGSSYEQYF
TRBV3-1/TRBV3-2	15	CASSWTGARPGELFF
TRBV9	16	CASSVVQGGTHTEAFF
TRBV2	13	CASTGLARDEQYF
TRBV11-2	15	CASSPLSGSTDTQYF
TRBV2	17	CASSRTSGGVSYNEQFF